These 6 T cell receptor beta chains were all obtained from the same sample, sequenced in a study of blood T cell repertoires in COVID-19. The method was immunoSEQ multiplex PCR; TCRdb's version includes in-frame clones alone and lacks a portion of them. Of 100,000 or so clones in the sample, 84% are singletons; the top ten hold 2%. The material sequenced was peripheral blood. The receptors derive from a man aged 65 to 85 with active or convalescent COVID-19.

The J gene is TRBJ1-6, the V gene TRBV3-1 (or the pseudogene TRBV3-2), with D unresolved. Trimming took off 4 bases at V and 0 bases at J, with 16 bases between the two ends. Germline lookup yields CDR1 LGHDT and CDR2 YNNKEL (reference sequence). This CDR3 is 18 amino acids long. DNA of the CDR3: TGTGCCAGCAGCCCGAGAAGTGTTTTTAGCTCCTATAATTCACCCCTCCACTTT. This encodes CASSPRSVFSSYNSPLHF.

This clone was observed a handful of times. The chain carries TRBV27 and TRBJ1-2; 8 nucleotides line up with TRBD1. V lost 6 bases, J lost 4 bases, and 4 bases stayed unmatched. Germline loops: CDR1 MNHEY, CDR2 SMNVEV (reference sequence). This CDR3 comprises 13 residues. This chain's CDR3 is CASSRDRLYGYTF. CDR3 nucleotides: TGTGCCAGCAGCCGGGACAGGCTCTATGGCTACACCTTC.

J is TRBJ2-5 and V is TRBV5-1; TRBD1 aligns across 8 bases. The germline gives CDR1 SGHRS, CDR2 YFSETQ. This CDR3 has 15 amino acids. The V segment lost 4 bases and the J segment 3 bases; nucleotides outside the gene matches: 8. CDR3 region: CASSVGTGLKETQYF. CDR3 sequence (DNA): TGCGCCAGCAGCGTCGGGACAGGCCTAAAAGAGACCCAGTACTTC.

The gene calls are TRBV5-1 and TRBJ2-1, with D possibly matching TRBD2 (6 bases). Looked up from germline, CDR1 is SGHRS and CDR2 is YFSETQ. Trimming left V 1 base short and J 0 bases short, with 8 bases between. The CDR3 consists of 15 residues. CDR3 DNA: TGCGCCAGCAGCTTGATGGGGGGCTCCTACAATGAGCAGTTCTTC. Its translation is CASSLMGGSYNEQFF.

The rearrangement joins TRBV7-2 to TRBJ2-1, with 10 bases that match TRBD2. J gave up 4 bases and V 5 bases, and 5 bases lay outside the gene matches. The germline CDR1 and CDR2 sequences are SGHTA and FQGNSA. There are 15 residues in the CDR3. The CDR3 loop reads CASSPTSGDYNEQFF. Here the CDR3 DNA reads TGTGCCAGCAGCCCAACTAGCGGGGATTACAATGAGCAGTTCTTC.

The chain recombines TRBV7-8 with TRBJ2-3, with 8 bases identical to TRBD2. The CDR3 runs to 17 residues. The V segment lost 2 bases and the J segment 2 bases; nucleotides outside the gene matches: 9. Germline-derived CDR1 and CDR2 are SGHVS and FQNEAQ. Written as DNA, the CDR3 is TGTGCCAGCAGCTTATATCTAACTAGCGGAACCACAGATACGCAGTATTTT. It is translated as CASSLYLTSGTTDTQYF.